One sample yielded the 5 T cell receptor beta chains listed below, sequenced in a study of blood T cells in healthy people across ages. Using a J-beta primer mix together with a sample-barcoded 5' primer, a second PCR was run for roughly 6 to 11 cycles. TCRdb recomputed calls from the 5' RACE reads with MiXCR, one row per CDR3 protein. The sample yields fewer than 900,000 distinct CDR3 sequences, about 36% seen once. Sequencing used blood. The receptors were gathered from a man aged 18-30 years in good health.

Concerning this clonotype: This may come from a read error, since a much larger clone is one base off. The CDR3 DNA sequence: TGTGCCAGCAGTTTAAAGGGGAGATCACCCCCCCACTTT. It specifies CASSLKGRSPPHF. The V call is TRBV12-3 or TRBV12-4, the J call TRBJ1-6; possible D gene TRBD1, 5 bases. The CDR3 extends over 13 amino acids.

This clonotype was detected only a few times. The CDR3 bases are TGTGCCAGTAGTATAGTAGGCGTAAATCAGCCCCAGCATTTT. Its translation is CASSIVGVNQPQHF. The genes are TRBV19 and TRBJ1-5; D uncertain. V dropped 1 base and J dropped 4 bases, with 8 bases sitting between them. Looked up from germline, CDR1 is LNHDA and CDR2 is SQIVND (reference sequence). The CDR3 runs to 14 residues.

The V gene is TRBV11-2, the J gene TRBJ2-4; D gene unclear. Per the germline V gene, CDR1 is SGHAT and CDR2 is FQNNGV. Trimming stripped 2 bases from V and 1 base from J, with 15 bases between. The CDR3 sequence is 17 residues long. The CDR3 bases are TGTGCCAGCAGCTTAAGAACAGACATGGGGGCCAAAAACATTCAGTACTTC. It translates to CASSLRTDMGAKNIQYF.

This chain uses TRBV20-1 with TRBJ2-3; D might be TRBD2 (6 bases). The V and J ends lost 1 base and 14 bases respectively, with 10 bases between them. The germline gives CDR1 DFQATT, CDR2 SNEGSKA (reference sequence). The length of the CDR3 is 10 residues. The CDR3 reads CSARVEGSYF. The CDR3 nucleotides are TGCAGTGCTAGAGTGGAGGGGTCGTATTTT.

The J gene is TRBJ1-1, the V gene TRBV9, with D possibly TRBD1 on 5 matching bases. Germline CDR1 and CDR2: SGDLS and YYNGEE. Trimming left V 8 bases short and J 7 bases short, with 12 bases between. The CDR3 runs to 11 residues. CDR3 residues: CASAIGDEAFF. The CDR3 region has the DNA TGTGCCAGTGCAATAGGGGATGAAGCTTTCTTT.